This T cell receptor beta chain is from a study of cytomegalovirus exposure and HLA in healthy donors. About the study: The approximately 720 first-cohort repertoires and the 130 or so validation repertoires shared the same platform, a later analysis reported.

Profiled with immunoSEQ multiplex PCR; TCRdb holds only in-frame clones, not every one. Of some 140,000 clones in the sample, 80% to 90% were seen once. Germline assignment: CDR1 SGHDT and CDR2 YYEEEE. The CDR3 length is 14 residues. V was trimmed by 0 bases and J by 3 bases, leaving 10 bases between them. This sequence was found in a woman in her 30s in good health and CMV-seronegative. Sequenced input: PBMCs. V gene TRBV5-6 combines with J gene TRBJ2-7, with D possibly being TRBD2 (5 bases). CDR3 sequence (DNA): TGTGCCAGCAGCTTGGCCGCAGGACTCTACGAGCAGTACTTC. Translated, it gives CASSLAAGLYEQYF.